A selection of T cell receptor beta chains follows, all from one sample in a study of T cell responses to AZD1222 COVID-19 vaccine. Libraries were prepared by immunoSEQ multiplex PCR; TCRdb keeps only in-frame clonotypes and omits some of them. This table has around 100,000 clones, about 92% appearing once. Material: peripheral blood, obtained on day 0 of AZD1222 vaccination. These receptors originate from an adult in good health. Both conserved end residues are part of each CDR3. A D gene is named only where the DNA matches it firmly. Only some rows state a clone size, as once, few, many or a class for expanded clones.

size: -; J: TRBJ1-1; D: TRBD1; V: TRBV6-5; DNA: TGTGCTAGCAGAGGGACAGGGGGAAGCACTGAAGCTTTCTTT; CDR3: CASRGTGGSTEAFF
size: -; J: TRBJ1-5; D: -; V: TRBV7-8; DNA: TGTGCCAGCAGCTTAGAACAGGCGAACAATCAGCCCCAGCATTTT; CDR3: CASSLEQANNQPQHF
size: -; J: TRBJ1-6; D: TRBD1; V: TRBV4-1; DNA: TGCGCCAGCAGCCAAGATGCAGGGGGCTCCTATAATTCACCCCTCCACTTT; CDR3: CASSQDAGGSYNSPLHF
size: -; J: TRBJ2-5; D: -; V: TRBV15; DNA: TGTGCCACCAGCCATGGGACGGACCTCCGGACCCAGTACTTC; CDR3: CATSHGTDLRTQYF
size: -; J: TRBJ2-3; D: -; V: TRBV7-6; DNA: TGTGCCAGCAGCCCGACCCCTCAGGGGCGCGGCACAGATACGCAGTATTTT; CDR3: CASSPTPQGRGTDTQYF
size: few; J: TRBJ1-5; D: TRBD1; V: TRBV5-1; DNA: TGCGCCAGCAGCTTGATGACAGGGAGGGATCAGCCCCAGCATTTT; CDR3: CASSLMTGRDQPQHF
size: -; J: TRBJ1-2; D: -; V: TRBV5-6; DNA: TGTGCCAGCAGCTTGGCCACAGGGATCACGGGCTACACCTTC; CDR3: CASSLATGITGYTF
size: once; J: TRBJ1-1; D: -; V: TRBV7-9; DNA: TGTGCCAGCAGCTTAGGACAGGTGGACACTGAAGCTTTCTTT; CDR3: CASSLGQVDTEAFF
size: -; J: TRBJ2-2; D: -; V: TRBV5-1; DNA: TGCGCCAGCAGCAGGGACGGAGCGAACACCGGGGAGCTGTTTTTT; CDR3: CASSRDGANTGELFF
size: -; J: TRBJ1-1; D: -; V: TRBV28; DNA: TGTGCCAGCAGTGAGTCGACATTTACTGAAGCTTTCTTT; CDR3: CASSESTFTEAFF
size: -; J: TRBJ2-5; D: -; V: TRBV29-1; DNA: TGCAGCGTGGGCCAGGGGCGAGCGGGGAAGTACTTC; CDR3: CSVGQGRAGKYF
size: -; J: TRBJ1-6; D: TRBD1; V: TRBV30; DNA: TGTGCCTGGAGCCCTGACAGGGTTTCACCCCTCCACTTT; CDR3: CAWSPDRVSPLHF
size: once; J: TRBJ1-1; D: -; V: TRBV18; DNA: TGTGCCAGCTCACCAAGCACGACTGAAGCTTTCTTT; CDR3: CASSPSTTEAFF
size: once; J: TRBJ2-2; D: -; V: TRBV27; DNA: TGTGCCAGCAGTTTCACCGGGGAGCTGTTTTTT; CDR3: CASSFTGELFF
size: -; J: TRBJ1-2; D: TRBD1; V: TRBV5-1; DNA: TGCGCCAGCAGCTTAGGACAGGCCGCTAACTATGGCTACACCTTC; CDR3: CASSLGQAANYGYTF
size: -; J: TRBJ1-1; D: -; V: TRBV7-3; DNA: TGTGCCAGCGGTGTCGGGAGCAACACTGAAGCTTTCTTT; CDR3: CASGVGSNTEAFF
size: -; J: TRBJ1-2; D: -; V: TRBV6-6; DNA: TGTGCCAGCACCGAGGACAATCTTAACTATGGCTACACCTTC; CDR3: CASTEDNLNYGYTF
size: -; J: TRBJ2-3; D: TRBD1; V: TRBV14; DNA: TGTGCCAGCAGCCGGGTGACAGGGAGCGATACGCAGTATTTT; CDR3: CASSRVTGSDTQYF
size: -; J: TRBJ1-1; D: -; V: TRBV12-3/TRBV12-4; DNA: TGTGCCAGCAGTTTTTCGTCGGGAGGTGAAGCTTTCTTT; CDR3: CASSFSSGGEAFF
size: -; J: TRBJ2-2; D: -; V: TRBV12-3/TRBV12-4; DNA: TGTGCCAGCACCCCGTGGGGGACCGGGGAGCTGTTTTTT; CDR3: CASTPWGTGELFF
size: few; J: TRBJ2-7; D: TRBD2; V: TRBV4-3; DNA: TGCGCCAGCAGCCAAGTAGGGACTAGTCCCTACGAGCAGTACTTC; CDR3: CASSQVGTSPYEQYF
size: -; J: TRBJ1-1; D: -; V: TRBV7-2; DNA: TGTGCCAGCAGCCTAGCCGCGGTTCACACTGAAGCTTTCTTT; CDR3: CASSLAAVHTEAFF
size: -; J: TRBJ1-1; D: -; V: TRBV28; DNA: TGTGCCAGCAGCTGGACGGGGAACACTGAAGCTTTCTTT; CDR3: CASSWTGNTEAFF
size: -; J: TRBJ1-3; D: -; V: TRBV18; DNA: TGTGCCAGCTCACCACAGGGCCCCTCTGGAAACACCATATATTTT; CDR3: CASSPQGPSGNTIYF
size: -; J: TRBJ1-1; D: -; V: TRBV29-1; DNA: TGCAGCGCTGGCAGGTTATTAGCGGACACTGAAGCTTTCTTT; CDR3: CSAGRLLADTEAFF
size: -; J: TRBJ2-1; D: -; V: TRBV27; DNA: TGTGCCAGCAGTTTTTCCGGATTCCCCTCCTACAATGAGCAGTTCTTC; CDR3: CASSFSGFPSYNEQFF
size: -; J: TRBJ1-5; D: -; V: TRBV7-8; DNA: TGTGCCAGCAGCGACCAGGGAAGAGGCAATCAGCCCCAGCATTTT; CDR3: CASSDQGRGNQPQHF
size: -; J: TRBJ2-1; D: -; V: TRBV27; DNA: TGTGCCAGCGGAACGAGGCGTACCAACAATGAGCAGTTCTTC; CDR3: CASGTRRTNNEQFF
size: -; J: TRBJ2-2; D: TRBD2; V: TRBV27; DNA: TGTGCCAGCAGTTTAGCGGGGGTGCCCGGGGAGCTGTTTTTT; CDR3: CASSLAGVPGELFF
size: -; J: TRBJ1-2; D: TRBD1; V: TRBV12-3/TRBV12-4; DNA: TGTGCCAGCAGTTTAGATCCAGGGGGAGGCTACACCTTC; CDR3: CASSLDPGGGYTF
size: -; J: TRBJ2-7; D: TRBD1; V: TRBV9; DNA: TGTGCCAGCAGCGTAGCGGACAGGGGTTACGAGCAGTACTTC; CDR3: CASSVADRGYEQYF
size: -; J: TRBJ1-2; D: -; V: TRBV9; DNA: TGTGCCAGCAGCGTACAGGACCAGTATGGCTACACCTTC; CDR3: CASSVQDQYGYTF
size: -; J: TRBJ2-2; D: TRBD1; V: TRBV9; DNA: TGTGCCAGCAGCCCCATGGGACAGAGCAACACCGGGGAGCTGTTTTTT; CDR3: CASSPMGQSNTGELFF
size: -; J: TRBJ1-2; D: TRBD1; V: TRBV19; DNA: TGTGCCAGCCGGGACAGGCCTTTAGGGTATGGCTACACCTTC; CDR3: CASRDRPLGYGYTF
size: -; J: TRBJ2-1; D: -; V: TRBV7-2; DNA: TGTGCCAGCAGCTTTGACACTAGCCCCTTAATAAATGAGCAGTTCTTC; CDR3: CASSFDTSPLINEQFF
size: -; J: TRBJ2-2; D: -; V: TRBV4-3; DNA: TGCGCCAGCAGCCAGAGGAACACCGGGGAGCTGTTTTTT; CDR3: CASSQRNTGELFF
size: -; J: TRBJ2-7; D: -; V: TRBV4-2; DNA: TGTGCCAGCAGACCTCAGGGTCTCTCCTACGAGCAGTACTTC; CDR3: CASRPQGLSYEQYF
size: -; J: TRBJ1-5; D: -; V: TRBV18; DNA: TGTGCCAGCTCAGCTTCGGTTGCTCAGCCCCAGCATTTT; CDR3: CASSASVAQPQHF
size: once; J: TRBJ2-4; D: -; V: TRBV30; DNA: TGTGCCTGGAATCAGGCCGAAAAAGGGGGCATTCAGTACTTC; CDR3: CAWNQAEKGGIQYF
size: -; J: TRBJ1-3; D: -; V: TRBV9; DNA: TGTGCCAGCAGCGCCGGGACTGCCTCTGGAAACACCATATATTTT; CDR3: CASSAGTASGNTIYF
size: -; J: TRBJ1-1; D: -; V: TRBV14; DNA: TGTGCCAGCAGCGCCATGGGACTCCGGAACACTGAAGCTTTCTTT; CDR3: CASSAMGLRNTEAFF
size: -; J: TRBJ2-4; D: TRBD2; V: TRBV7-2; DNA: TGTGCCAGCAGCTTAGCTTCTGGGACTAGCGGGGGGAGGAGAAACATTCAGTACTTC; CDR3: CASSLASGTSGGRRNIQYF
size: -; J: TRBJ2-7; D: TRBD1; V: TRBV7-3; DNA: TGTGCCAGCAGCTTATATCCAGGGGGCTACGAGCAGTACTTC; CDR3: CASSLYPGGYEQYF
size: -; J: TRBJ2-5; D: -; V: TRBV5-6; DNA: TGTGCCAGCAGCTTGCTTATTACCGGCGGCCAAGAGACCCAGTACTTC; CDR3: CASSLLITGGQETQYF
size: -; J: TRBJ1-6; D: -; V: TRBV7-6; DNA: TGTGCCAGCAGCTTATTGCTTAATTCACCCCTCCACTTT; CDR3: CASSLLLNSPLHF
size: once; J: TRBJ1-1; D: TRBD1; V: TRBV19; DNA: TGTGCCAGTAGTGTGGGGACAGTCACTGAAGCTTTCTTT; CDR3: CASSVGTVTEAFF
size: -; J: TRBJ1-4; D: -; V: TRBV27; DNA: TGTGCCAGCAGTTCCCGGGGCCCAGATAATGAAAAACTGTTTTTT; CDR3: CASSSRGPDNEKLFF